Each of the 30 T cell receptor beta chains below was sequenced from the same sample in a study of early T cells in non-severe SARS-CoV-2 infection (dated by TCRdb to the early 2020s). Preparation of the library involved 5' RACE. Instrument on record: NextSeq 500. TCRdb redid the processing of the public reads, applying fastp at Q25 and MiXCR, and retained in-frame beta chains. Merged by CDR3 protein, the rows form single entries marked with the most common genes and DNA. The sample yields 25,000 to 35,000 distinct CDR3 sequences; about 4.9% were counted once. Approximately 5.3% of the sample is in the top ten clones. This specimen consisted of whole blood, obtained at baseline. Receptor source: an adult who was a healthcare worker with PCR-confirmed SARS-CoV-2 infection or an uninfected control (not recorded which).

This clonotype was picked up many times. The CDR3 sequence: CASTEWEGTEAFF. CDR3 DNA: TGTGCCAGCACTGAGTGGGAGGGGACTGAAGCTTTCTTT. The J gene is TRBJ1-1, the V gene TRBV6-6; TRBD1 might be the D (5 bases). Trimming pared 7 bases from V and 5 bases from J, leaving 14 bases between. CDR1 and CDR2 (germline): MNHNY, SVGAGI (reference sequence). The CDR3 totals 13 residues.

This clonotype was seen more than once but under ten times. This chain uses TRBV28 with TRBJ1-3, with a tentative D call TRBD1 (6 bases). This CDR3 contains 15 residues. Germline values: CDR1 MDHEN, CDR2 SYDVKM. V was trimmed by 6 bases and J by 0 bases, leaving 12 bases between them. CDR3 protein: CASRRGGDSGNTIYF. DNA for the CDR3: TGTGCCAGCAGACGAGGGGGTGACTCTGGAAACACCATATATTTT.

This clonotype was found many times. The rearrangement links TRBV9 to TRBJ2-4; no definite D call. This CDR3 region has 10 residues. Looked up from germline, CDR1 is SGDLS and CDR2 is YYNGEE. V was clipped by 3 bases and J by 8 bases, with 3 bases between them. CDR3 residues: CASSGDIQYF. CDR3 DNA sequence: TGTGCCAGCAGCGGTGACATTCAGTACTTC.

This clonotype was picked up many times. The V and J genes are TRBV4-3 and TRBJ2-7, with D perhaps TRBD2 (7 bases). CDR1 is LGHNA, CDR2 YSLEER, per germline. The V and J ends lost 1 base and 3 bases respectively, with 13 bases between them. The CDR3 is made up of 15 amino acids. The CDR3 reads CASSQAPGGLYEQYF. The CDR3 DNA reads TGCGCCAGCAGCCAAGCACCCGGGGGGCTCTACGAGCAGTACTTC.

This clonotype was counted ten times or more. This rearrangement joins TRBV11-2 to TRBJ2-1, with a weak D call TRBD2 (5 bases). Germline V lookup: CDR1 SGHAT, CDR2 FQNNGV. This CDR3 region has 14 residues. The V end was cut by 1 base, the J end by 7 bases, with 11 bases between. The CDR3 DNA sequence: TGTGCCAGCAGCTTAGCGAGCGGCGTAAATGAGCAGTTCTTC. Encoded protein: CASSLASGVNEQFF.

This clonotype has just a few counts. As DNA, the CDR3 is TGTGCCAGCACTGGGACTAGCAAGGGCACCGGGGAGCTGTTTTTT. This gives the protein CASTGTSKGTGELFF. The chain recombines TRBV6-1 with TRBJ2-2; 9 bases agree with TRBD2. Germline CDR1 reads MNHNS; CDR2 reads SASEGT. The CDR3 covers 15 residues. The junction had 7 bases not matched to a gene; V was cut back by 7 bases and J by 4 bases.

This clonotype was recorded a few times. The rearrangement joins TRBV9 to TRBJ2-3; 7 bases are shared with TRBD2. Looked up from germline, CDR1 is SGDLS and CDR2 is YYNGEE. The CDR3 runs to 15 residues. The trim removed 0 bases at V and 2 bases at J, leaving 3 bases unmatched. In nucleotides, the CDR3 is TGTGCCAGCAGCGTAGCGGGAGGAAACACAGATACGCAGTATTTT. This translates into CASSVAGGNTDTQYF.

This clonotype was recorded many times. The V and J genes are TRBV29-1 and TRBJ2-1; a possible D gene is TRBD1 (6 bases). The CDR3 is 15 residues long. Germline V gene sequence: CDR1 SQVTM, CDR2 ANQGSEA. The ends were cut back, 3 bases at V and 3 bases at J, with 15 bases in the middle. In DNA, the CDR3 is TGCAGCGTTGAGACCCGGCACAGGGTCTACAATGAGCAGTTCTTC. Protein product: CSVETRHRVYNEQFF.

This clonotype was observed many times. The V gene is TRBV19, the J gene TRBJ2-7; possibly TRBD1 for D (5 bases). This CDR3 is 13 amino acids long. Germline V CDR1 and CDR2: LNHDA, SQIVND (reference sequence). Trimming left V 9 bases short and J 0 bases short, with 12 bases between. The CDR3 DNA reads TGTGCCAGGATAACCAGGGCCTCCTACGAGCAGTACTTC. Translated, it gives CARITRASYEQYF.

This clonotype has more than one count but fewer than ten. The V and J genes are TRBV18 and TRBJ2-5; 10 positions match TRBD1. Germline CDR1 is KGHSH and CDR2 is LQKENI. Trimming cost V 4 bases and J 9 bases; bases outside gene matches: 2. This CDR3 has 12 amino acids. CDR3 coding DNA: TGTGCCAGCTCACATGACAGGGGGCCCCAGTACTTC. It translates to CASSHDRGPQYF.

The CDR3 nucleotides are TGTGCCACCATTGGCCCAACCACAGATACGCAGTATTTT. This gives the protein CATIGPTTDTQYF. This sequence joins TRBV24-1 and TRBJ2-3, with D unclear. The germline V and J ends were trimmed by 8 bases and 2 bases, with 10 bases remaining between them. CDR1 KGHDR and CDR2 SFDVKD come from the germline V gene. The CDR3 is made up of 13 amino acids.

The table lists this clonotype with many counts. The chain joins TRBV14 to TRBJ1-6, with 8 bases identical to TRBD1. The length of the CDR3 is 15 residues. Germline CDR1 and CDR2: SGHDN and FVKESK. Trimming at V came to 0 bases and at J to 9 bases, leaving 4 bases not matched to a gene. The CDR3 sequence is CASSQETGETSPLHF. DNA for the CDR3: TGTGCCAGCAGCCAAGAGACAGGGGAAACTTCACCCCTCCACTTT. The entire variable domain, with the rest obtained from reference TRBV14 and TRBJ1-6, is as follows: EAGVTQFPSHSVIEKGQTVTLRCDPISGHDNLYWYRRVMGKEIKFLLHFVKESKQDESGMPNNRFLAERTGGTYSTLKVQPAELEDSGVYFCASSQETGETSPLHFGNGTRLTVT.

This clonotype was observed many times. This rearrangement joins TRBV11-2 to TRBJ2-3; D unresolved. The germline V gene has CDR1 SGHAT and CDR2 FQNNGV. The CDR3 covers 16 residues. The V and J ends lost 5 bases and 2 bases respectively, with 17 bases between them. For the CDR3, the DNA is TGTGCCAGCAGCCTCTTCAGAGGACCCTACACAGATACGCAGTATTTT. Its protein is CASSLFRGPYTDTQYF.

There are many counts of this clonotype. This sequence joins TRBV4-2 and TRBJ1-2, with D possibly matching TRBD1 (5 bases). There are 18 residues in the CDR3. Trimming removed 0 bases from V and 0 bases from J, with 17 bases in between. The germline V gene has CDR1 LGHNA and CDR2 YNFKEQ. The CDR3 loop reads CASSQDGTAAASNYGYTF. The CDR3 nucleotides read TGTGCCAGCAGCCAAGATGGGACGGCGGCGGCTTCTAACTATGGCTACACCTTC.

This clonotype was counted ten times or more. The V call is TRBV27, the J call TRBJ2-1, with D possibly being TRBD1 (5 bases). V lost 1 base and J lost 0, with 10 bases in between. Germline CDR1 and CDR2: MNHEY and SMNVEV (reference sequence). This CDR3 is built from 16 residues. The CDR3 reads CASSLWGTSSYNEQFF. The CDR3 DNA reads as TGTGCCAGCAGTTTATGGGGCACAAGCTCCTACAATGAGCAGTTCTTC.

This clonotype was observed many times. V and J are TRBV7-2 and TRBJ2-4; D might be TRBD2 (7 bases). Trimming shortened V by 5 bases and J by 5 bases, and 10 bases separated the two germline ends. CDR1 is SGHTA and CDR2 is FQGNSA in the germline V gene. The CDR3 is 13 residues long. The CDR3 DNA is TGTGCCAGCAGCCGAGGGGGGGAAAACATTCAGTACTTC. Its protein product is CASSRGGENIQYF.

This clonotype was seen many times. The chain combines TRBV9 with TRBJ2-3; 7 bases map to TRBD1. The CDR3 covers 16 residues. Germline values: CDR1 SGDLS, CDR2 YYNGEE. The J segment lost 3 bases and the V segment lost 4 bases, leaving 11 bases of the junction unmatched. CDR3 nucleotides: TGTGCCAGCAGCTACCCAAAAGACAGGGATACAGATACGCAGTATTTT. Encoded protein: CASSYPKDRDTDTQYF.

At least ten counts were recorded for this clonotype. The CDR3 sequence: CASSTDGYGYTF. The CDR3 nucleotides read TGTGCCAGCAGCACGGACGGCTATGGCTACACCTTC. The chain employs TRBV12-3 or TRBV12-4 and TRBJ1-2; D ambiguous. The CDR3 length is 12 residues. Trimming pared 6 bases from V and 4 bases from J, leaving 9 bases between.

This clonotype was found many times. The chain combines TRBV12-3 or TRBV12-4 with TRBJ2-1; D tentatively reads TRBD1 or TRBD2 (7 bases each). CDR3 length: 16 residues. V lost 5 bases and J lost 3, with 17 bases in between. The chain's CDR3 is CASSAKGASGYNEQFF. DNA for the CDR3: TGTGCCAGCAGTGCTAAGGGGGCTAGCGGCTACAATGAGCAGTTCTTC.

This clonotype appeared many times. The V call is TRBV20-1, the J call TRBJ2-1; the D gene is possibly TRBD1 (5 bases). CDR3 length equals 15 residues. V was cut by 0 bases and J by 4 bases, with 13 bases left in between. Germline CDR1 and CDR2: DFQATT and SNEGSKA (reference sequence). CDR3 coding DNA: TGCAGTGCTAGAGATAATCAGGGTTCGTACAATGAGCAGTTCTTC. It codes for CSARDNQGSYNEQFF.

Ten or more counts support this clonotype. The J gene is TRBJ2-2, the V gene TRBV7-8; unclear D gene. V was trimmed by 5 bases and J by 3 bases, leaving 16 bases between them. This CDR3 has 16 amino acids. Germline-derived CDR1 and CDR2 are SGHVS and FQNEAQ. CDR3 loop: CASSMTGPLDTGELFF. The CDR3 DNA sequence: TGTGCCAGCAGCATGACCGGGCCCTTAGACACCGGGGAGCTGTTTTTT.

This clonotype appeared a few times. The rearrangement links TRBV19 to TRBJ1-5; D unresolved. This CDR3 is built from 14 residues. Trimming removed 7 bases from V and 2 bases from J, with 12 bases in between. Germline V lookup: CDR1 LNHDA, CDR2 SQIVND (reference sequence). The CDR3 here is CASTAGGGNQPQHF. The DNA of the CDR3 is TGTGCCAGTACCGCCGGAGGTGGCAATCAGCCCCAGCATTTT.

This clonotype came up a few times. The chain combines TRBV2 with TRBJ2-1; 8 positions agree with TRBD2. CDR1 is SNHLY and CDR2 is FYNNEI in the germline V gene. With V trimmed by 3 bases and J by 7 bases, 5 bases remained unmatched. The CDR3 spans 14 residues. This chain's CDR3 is CASSDVGRVNEQFF. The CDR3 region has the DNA TGTGCCAGCAGTGACGTCGGGAGGGTTAATGAGCAGTTCTTC.

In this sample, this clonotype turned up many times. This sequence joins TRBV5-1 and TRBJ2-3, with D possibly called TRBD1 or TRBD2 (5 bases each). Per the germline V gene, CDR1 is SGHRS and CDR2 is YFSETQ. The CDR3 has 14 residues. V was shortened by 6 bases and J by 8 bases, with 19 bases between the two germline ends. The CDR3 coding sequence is TGCGCCAGCAAAGGGACGCCAGGTGACGGTACGCAGTATTTT. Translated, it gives CASKGTPGDGTQYF.

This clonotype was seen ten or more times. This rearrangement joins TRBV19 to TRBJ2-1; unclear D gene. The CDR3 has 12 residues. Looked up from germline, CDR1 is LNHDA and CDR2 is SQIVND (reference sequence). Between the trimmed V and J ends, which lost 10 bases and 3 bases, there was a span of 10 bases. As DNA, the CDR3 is TGTGCCACCACGACTCTCTACAATGAGCAGTTCTTC. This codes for CATTTLYNEQFF.

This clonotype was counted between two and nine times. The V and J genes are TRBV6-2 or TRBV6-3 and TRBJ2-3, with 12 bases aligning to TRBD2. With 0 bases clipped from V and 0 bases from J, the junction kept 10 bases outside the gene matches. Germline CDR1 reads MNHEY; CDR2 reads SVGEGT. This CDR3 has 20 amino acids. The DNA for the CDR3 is TGTGCCAGCAGTTACTCGACCCTCTGGACTAGCGGGGAGAGCACAGATACGCAGTATTTT. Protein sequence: CASSYSTLWTSGESTDTQYF.

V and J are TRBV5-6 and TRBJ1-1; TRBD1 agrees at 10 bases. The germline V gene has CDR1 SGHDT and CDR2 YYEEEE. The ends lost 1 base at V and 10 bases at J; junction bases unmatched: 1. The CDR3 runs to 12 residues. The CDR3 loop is CASSLRDRGAFF. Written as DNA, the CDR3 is TGTGCCAGCAGCTTGAGGGACAGGGGAGCTTTCTTT.

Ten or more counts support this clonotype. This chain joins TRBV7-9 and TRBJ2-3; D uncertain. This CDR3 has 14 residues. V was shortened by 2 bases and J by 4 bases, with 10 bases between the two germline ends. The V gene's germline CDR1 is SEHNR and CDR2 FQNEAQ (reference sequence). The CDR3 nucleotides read TGTGCCAGCAGCTTATCCCAGATCGCAGATACGCAGTATTTT. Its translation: CASSLSQIADTQYF.

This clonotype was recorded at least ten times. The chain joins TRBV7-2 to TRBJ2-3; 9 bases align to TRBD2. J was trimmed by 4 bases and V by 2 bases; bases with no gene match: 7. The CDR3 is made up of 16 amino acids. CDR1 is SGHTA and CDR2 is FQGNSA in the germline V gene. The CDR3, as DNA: TGTGCCAGCAGCTTATTTGGCGGGGGGGCCGCAGATACGCAGTATTTT. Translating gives CASSLFGGGAADTQYF.

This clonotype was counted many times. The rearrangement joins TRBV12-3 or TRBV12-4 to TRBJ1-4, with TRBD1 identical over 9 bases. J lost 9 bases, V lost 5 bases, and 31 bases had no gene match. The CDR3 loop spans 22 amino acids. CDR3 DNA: TGTGCCAGCAGTATTGACAGGGGGGTTAATGAAAAACTGTCCAAATCGCGAAAAAAACTGTTTTTT. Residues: CASSIDRGVNEKLSKSRKKLFF.